These 16 T cell receptor beta chains were sequenced from one sample in a study of T cell responses to AZD1222 COVID-19 vaccine. TCRdb's copy holds only in-frame clones and misses some; the assay was immunoSEQ multiplex PCR. The table includes 150,000 or so clones, more than 85% detected once. The specimen was peripheral blood, collected on day 0 of AZD1222 vaccination. The source is an adult in good health.

V gene TRBV6-1 combines with J gene TRBJ1-2; no reliable D call. The germline V and J ends were trimmed by 3 bases and 1 base, with 3 bases remaining between them. CDR1 is MNHNS and CDR2 is SASEGT in the germline V gene. This CDR3 spans 12 amino acids. CDR3: CASSEGNYGYTF. CDR3 bases: TGTGCCAGCAGTGAGGGTAACTATGGCTACACCTTC.

In this sample, this clone turned up a few times. The gene calls are TRBV7-6 and TRBJ1-6, with D hard to call. This CDR3 region has 16 residues. V lost 1 base and J lost 6, with 13 bases in between. Germline V lookup: CDR1 SGHVS, CDR2 FNYEAQ. The CDR3 reads CASSLDGVKGNSPLHF. CDR3 nucleotides: TGTGCCAGCAGCTTAGATGGCGTCAAGGGTAATTCACCCCTCCACTTT.

V gene TRBV27 combines with J gene TRBJ1-4, with TRBD1 identical over 8 bases. The V gene end was trimmed by 4 bases and the J gene end by 0 bases; junction bases not matched to a gene: 10. CDR3 length equals 18 residues. Germline V gene sequence: CDR1 MNHEY, CDR2 SMNVEV (reference sequence). CDR3 sequence: CASSSGQGIFATNEKLFF. In DNA form, the CDR3 reads TGTGCCAGCAGTTCCGGACAGGGTATTTTCGCAACTAATGAAAAACTGTTTTTT.

This clone occurred once. This chain links TRBV7-3 with TRBJ2-1, with TRBD2 as a possible D gene (6 bases). This CDR3 has 16 residues. V was shortened by 1 base and J by 7 bases, with 17 bases between the two germline ends. Germline values: CDR1 SGHTA, CDR2 FQGTGA. The CDR3 is CASSLIAGRAQNEQFF. CDR3 in DNA: TGTGCCAGCAGCTTAATCGCGGGGCGAGCTCAGAATGAGCAGTTCTTC.

This clone was seen a single time. The chain employs TRBV11-2 and TRBJ2-7, with TRBD1 matching 9 bases. In germline, CDR1 is SGHAT, CDR2 FQNNGV. Trimming removed 5 bases from V and 3 bases from J; junction bases left unmatched: 14. The CDR3 loop spans 17 amino acids. The CDR3 loop is CASSPSGRDRDFYEQYF. In DNA form, the CDR3 reads TGTGCCAGCAGCCCCAGTGGTCGGGACAGGGATTTCTACGAGCAGTACTTC.

This rearrangement joins TRBV2 to TRBJ1-1; D gene ambiguous. The CDR3 runs 14 residues. Trimming shortened V by 10 bases and J by 1 base, and 16 bases separated the two germline ends. The germline CDR1 and CDR2 sequences are SNHLY and FYNNEI. DNA of the CDR3: TGTGCCACCCGTGTCCGGCCAGAGAACACTGAAGCTTTCTTT. Translation: CATRVRPENTEAFF.

The chain links TRBV19 to TRBJ1-1; 7 positions match TRBD1. This CDR3 comprises 13 residues. Germline V gives CDR1 LNHDA, CDR2 SQIVND (reference sequence). Trimming took 7 bases from V and 11 from J; bases not matched to a gene: 13. The CDR3 DNA sequence: TGTGCCAGTATTAATGGGTGGGGACAGAAGGCTTTCTTT. Its translation: CASINGWGQKAFF.

V and J are TRBV11-2 and TRBJ2-7; TRBD1 aligns across 9 bases. Germline CDR1 is SGHAT and CDR2 is FQNNGV. Trimming removed 1 base from V and 3 bases from J; junction bases left unmatched: 7. The CDR3 loop spans 16 amino acids. The DNA of the CDR3 is TGTGCCAGCAGCTTAGGTCCCCCGGGACAGGGCTACGAGCAGTACTTC. Amino acids: CASSLGPPGQGYEQYF.

This chain joins TRBV5-1 and TRBJ1-1; 7 bases align to TRBD1. V lost 4 bases and J lost 0; bases outside the gene matches: 3. Germline-derived CDR1 and CDR2 are SGHRS and YFSETQ. CDR3 size: 14 residues. CDR3 residues: CASSPRGVNTEAFF. CDR3 DNA sequence: TGCGCCAGCAGCCCCAGGGGGGTGAACACTGAAGCTTTCTTT.

The CDR3 loop reads CASSLGTRPYEQYF. In nucleotides, the CDR3 is TGTGCCAGCAGCTTGGGGACAAGACCCTACGAGCAGTACTTC. This rearrangement joins TRBV5-6 to TRBJ2-7; D is perhaps TRBD1 (5 bases). V shed 0 bases and J shed 2 bases, with 9 bases lying between them. This CDR3 comprises 14 residues. Germline values: CDR1 SGHDT, CDR2 YYEEEE. The full variable domain, completed using reference TRBV5-6 and TRBJ2-7, is DAGVTQSPTHLIKTRGQQVTLRCSPKSGHDTVSWYQQALGQGPQFIFQYYEEEERQRGNFPDRFSGHQFPNYSSELNVNALLLGDSALYLCASSLGTRPYEQYFGPGTRLTVT.

This sequence joins TRBV2 and TRBJ2-1; unclear D gene. This CDR3 comprises 16 residues. Germline assignment: CDR1 SNHLY and CDR2 FYNNEI. V was clipped by 7 bases and J by 3 bases, with 19 bases between them. The CDR3 coding sequence is TGTGCCAGCAAAAGTCTACCCCCCGCAGGCTACAATGAGCAGTTCTTC. Translated: CASKSLPPAGYNEQFF.

A single count supports this clone. The V call is TRBV9, the J call TRBJ1-2, with TRBD1 as a possible D gene (6 bases). Germline CDR1 is SGDLS and CDR2 is YYNGEE. The germline V and J ends were trimmed by 3 bases and 4 bases, with 16 bases remaining between them. The CDR3 has 15 residues. DNA of the CDR3: TGTGCCAGCAGCGAGGAAGGACAGACCATCTATGGCTACACCTTC. It is translated as CASSEEGQTIYGYTF.

The CDR3 nucleotides are TGTGCCAGCAGAACAGGGACTGATTCACCCCTCCACTTT. This codes for CASRTGTDSPLHF. The chain uses TRBV6-5 and TRBJ1-6, with D perhaps TRBD1 (6 bases). Between the trimmed V and J ends, which lost 6 bases and 8 bases, there was a span of 11 bases. Germline CDR1 MNHEY, CDR2 SVGAGI. CDR3 length: 13 amino acids.

This clone was detected a few times. This chain links TRBV6-2 or TRBV6-3 with TRBJ1-6; D unresolved. The CDR3 totals 15 residues. V dropped 5 bases and J dropped 6 bases, with 14 bases sitting between them. Germline loops: CDR1 MNHEY, CDR2 SVGEGT. CDR3 coding DNA: TGTGCCAGCAGTCGCTCTGTCGGCCGTAATTCACCCCTCCACTTT. It encodes CASSRSVGRNSPLHF.

This clone was seen a single time. The chain is built from TRBV20-1 and TRBJ2-1, with D perhaps TRBD2 (5 bases). The CDR3 is 14 residues long. V was cut by 3 bases and J by 0 bases, with 9 bases left in between. Germline V lookup: CDR1 DFQATT, CDR2 SNEGSKA (reference sequence). CDR3 nucleotide sequence: TGCAGTGCTAGTTACGGGAACTCCTACAATGAGCAGTTCTTC. As protein: CSASYGNSYNEQFF.

The chain employs TRBV28 and TRBJ2-1; the match to TRBD1 covers 7 bases. Germline values: CDR1 MDHEN, CDR2 SYDVKM. J lost 9 bases, V lost 5 bases, and 10 bases had no gene match. The CDR3 covers 14 residues. CDR3 amino acids: CASSVRQGGGEQFF. For the CDR3, the DNA is TGTGCCAGCAGTGTCAGACAGGGTGGAGGTGAGCAGTTCTTC.